Shown below are 9 T cell receptor beta chains from a single sample sequenced in a study of immune evolution from preneoplasia to lung adenocarcinoma. TCRdb's table, derived via immunoSEQ multiplex PCR, lists solely in-frame clones and lacks some. The repertoire includes thousands of clones, around 86% of them detected once, and approximately 3.6% sits in the top ten. The sequencing input was FFPE invasive lung adenocarcinoma tissue. The receptors were sampled from a person aged 55 to 70 with lung adenocarcinoma.

About this clone: Other nucleotide sequences from this sample produce the same CDR3. V and J are TRBV6-1 and TRBJ1-2; D is uncertain. Germline CDR1 and CDR2: MNHNS and SASEGT. This CDR3 is built from 13 residues. V was shortened by 9 bases and J by 5 bases, with 16 bases between the two germline ends. The CDR3 nucleotides read TGTGCCAGTAGGGCCCCAGTTAATTATGGCTACACCTTC. Its translation: CASRAPVNYGYTF.

CDR3 bases: TGTGCCAGCAGCTTAAGGTCTGCGGGAGGGCTAAACACCGGGGAGCTGTTTTTT. Translating gives CASSLRSAGGLNTGELFF. This chain uses TRBV7-3 with TRBJ2-2; 9 nucleotides line up with TRBD2. Germline V gene sequence: CDR1 SGHTA, CDR2 FQGTGA. V gave up 1 base and J gave up 2 bases; unmatched junction bases: 8. This CDR3 comprises 18 residues.

V gene TRBV28 combines with J gene TRBJ1-2, with D unclear. The germline V gene encodes CDR1 MDHEN and CDR2 SYDVKM. The V end was cut by 7 bases, the J end by 8 bases, with 11 bases between. The length of the CDR3 is 11 residues. In DNA form, the CDR3 reads TGTGCCAGCACCTCCAGGATAGGCTACACCTTC. Encoded protein: CASTSRIGYTF.

The rearrangement uses TRBV27 and TRBJ2-7; TRBD1 matches at 7 bases. CDR1 MNHEY and CDR2 SMNVEV come from the germline V gene (reference sequence). This CDR3 comprises 14 residues. With 8 bases clipped from V and 0 bases from J, the junction kept 7 bases outside the gene matches. CDR3 sequence: CASWGQSSSYEQYF. CDR3 DNA: TGTGCCAGCTGGGGACAGTCAAGCTCCTACGAGCAGTACTTC.

This sequence joins TRBV6-5 and TRBJ2-7, with D possibly being TRBD1 (6 bases). Germline assignment: CDR1 MNHEY and CDR2 SVGAGI. This CDR3 comprises 15 residues. The V end was cut by 6 bases, the J end by 6 bases, with 21 bases between. CDR3: CASSSEYRVASEQYF. The CDR3 region has the DNA TGTGCCAGCAGCTCGGAATACAGGGTGGCTTCCGAGCAGTACTTC.

This chain uses TRBV7-2 with TRBJ1-2; TRBD1 might be the D (5 bases). The V end lost 1 base, the J end lost 5 bases, and 14 bases lay between the germline ends. The V gene's germline CDR1 is SGHTA and CDR2 FQGNSA. The CDR3 extends over 15 amino acids. The DNA for the CDR3 is TGTGCCAGCAGCTTAGGGCTCGGAGGGGCGTATGGCTACACCTTC. It specifies CASSLGLGGAYGYTF.

The chain is built from TRBV7-9 and TRBJ2-1, with D tentatively TRBD2 (6 bases). The V end lost 5 bases, the J end lost 8 bases, and 16 bases lay between the germline ends. Germline V gene lookup returns CDR1 SEHNR and CDR2 FQNEAQ (reference sequence). CDR3 length equals 14 residues. CDR3 nucleotide sequence: TGTGCCAGCAGCACGGGACTGCCCCTCTATGAGCAGTTCTTC. It is translated as CASSTGLPLYEQFF.

This sequence joins TRBV28 and TRBJ1-5; 10 positions agree with TRBD1. Per germline, CDR1 MDHEN and CDR2 SYDVKM. The V segment lost 3 bases and the J segment 0 bases; nucleotides outside the gene matches: 20. The CDR3 is 22 amino acids. The CDR3 DNA reads as TGTGCCAGCAGTTTGCCTCGGGGGACAGGGGTCATGGGGGTAGATAGCAATCAGCCCCAGCATTTT. Translating gives CASSLPRGTGVMGVDSNQPQHF.

This clone has only one observation. The chain combines TRBV29-1 with TRBJ2-5; D is perhaps TRBD2 (6 bases). Germline V gives CDR1 SQVTM, CDR2 ANQGSEA. The CDR3 extends over 12 amino acids. Trimming removed 7 bases from V and 9 bases from J, with 18 bases in between. This CDR3 reads CSARDSYMAQYF. In DNA, the CDR3 is TGCAGCGCGAGGGACTCCTACATGGCCCAGTACTTC.